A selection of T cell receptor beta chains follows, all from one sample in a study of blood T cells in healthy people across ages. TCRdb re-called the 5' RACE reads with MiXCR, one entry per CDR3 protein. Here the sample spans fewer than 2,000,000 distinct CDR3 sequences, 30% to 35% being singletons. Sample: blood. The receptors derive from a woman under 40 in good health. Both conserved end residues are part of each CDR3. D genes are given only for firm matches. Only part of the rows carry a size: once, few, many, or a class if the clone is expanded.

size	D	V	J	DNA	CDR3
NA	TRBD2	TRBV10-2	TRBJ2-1	TGCGCCAGCAGTGAGTCCCTGGCGGGGGGCGCGAATGAGCAGTTCTTC	CASSESLAGGANEQFF
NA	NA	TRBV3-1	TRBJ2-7	TGTGCCAGCAGCCAAGAACCGAGGACTGCCTACGAGCAGTACTTC	CASSQEPRTAYEQYF
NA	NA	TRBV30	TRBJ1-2	TGTGCCTGGAGGAGAGAAGGGTTTTCTAACTATGGCTACACCTTC	CAWRREGFSNYGYTF
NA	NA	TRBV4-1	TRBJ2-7	TGCGCCAGCAGCCAGTCTTTCGGCGGAAGCTTTGCCTACGAGCAGTACTTC	CASSQSFGGSFAYEQYF
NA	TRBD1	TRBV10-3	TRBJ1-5	TGTGCCATCAGTGTAGGCGGGACAGGGAATTATCAGCCCCAGCATTTT	CAISVGGTGNYQPQHF
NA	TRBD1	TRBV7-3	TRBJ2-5	TGTGCCAGTGGGACAGGGGGAAGGGGAGAGACCCAGTACTTC	CASGTGGRGETQYF
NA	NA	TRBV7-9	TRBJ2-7	TGTGCCAGCAGCCAAGGTCCCGGGGTTTCCTACTCCGAGCAGTACTTC	CASSQGPGVSYSEQYF
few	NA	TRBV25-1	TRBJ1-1	TGTGCCAGCAGCACAAACCCTGGGGTGGGCACTGAAGCTTTCTTT	CASSTNPGVGTEAFF
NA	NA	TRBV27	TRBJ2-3	TGTGCCAGCAGTTTATTACGGATCACAGATACGCAGTATTTT	CASSLLRITDTQYF
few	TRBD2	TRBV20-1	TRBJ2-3	TGCACGGGGGGGCCTAGCACAGATACGCAGTATTTT	CTGGPSTDTQYF
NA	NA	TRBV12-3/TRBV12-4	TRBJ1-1	TGTGCCAGCAGTTCCCAGGGACCCTTAAGAGCTTTCTTT	CASSSQGPLRAFF
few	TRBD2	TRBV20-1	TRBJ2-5	TGCAGTGCTAGAGATGTAGCGGGGGGGCGGGAGACCCAGTACTTC	CSARDVAGGRETQYF
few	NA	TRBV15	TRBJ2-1	TGTGCCACCGGCAGAGATCTGGGGGTTGAAGGCGAGCAGTTCTTC	CATGRDLGVEGEQFF
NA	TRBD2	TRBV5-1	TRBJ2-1	TGCGCCAGCAGCTCTAGCGGGGGCTTTAACAATGAGCAGTTCTTC	CASSSSGGFNNEQFF
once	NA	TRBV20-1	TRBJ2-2	TGCAGTGCCAGGGGGGCCGGGGAGCTGTTTTTT	CSARGAGELFF
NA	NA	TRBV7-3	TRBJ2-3	TGTGCCAACAGCCCCGGTCAGCTGGGTGGTACGCAGTATTTT	CANSPGQLGGTQYF
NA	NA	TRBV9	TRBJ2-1	TGTGCCAGCAGCCCTCGTCCTCTTCCCAGGGATGAGCAGTTCTTC	CASSPRPLPRDEQFF
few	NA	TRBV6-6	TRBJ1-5	TGTGCCAGCACCTTGCAGGGGAATCAGCCCCAGCATTTT	CASTLQGNQPQHF
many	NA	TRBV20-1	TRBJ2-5	TGCAGTGCTTCCAGTCAAGAGACCCAGTACTTC	CSASSQETQYF
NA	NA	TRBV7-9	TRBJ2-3	TGTGCCAGCAGCTTAGCCAGCGGTCACTTCACAGATACGCAGTATTTT	CASSLASGHFTDTQYF
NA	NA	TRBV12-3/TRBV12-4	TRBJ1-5	TGTGCCAGCGGTTACCACGAGGGCGGGCAGCCCCAGCATTTT	CASGYHEGGQPQHF
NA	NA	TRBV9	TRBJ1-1	TGTGCCAGCAGCGGGCAGCCGAGCACTGAAGCTTTCTTT	CASSGQPSTEAFF
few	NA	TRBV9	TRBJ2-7	TGTGCCAGCAGCGTAGGGGGGCTGGTTAACTCCTACGAGCAGTACTTC	CASSVGGLVNSYEQYF
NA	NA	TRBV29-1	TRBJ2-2	TGCAGCGTTGGAAACGCAGGGAGACAGTCCGGGGAGCTGTTTTTT	CSVGNAGRQSGELFF
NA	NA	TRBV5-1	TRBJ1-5	TGCGCCAGCAGCTTGTGGGGGTCGCAGGAGGGCCAGCCCCAGCATTTT	CASSLWGSQEGQPQHF
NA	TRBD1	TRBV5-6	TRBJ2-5	TGTGCCAGCAGCATGAGTTCGAGACAGGGGGAGACCCAGTACTTC	CASSMSSRQGETQYF
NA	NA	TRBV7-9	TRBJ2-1	TGTGTCAGCAGCACCCGAAATGAATATGAGCAGTTCTTC	CVSSTRNEYEQFF
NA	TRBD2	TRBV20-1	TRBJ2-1	TGCAGTGCGAACCCCCTTTCCGGGAGGGCCGGTGATGAGCAGTTCTTC	CSANPLSGRAGDEQFF
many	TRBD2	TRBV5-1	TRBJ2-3	TGCGCCAGCAGCCCCTCCCCATCGGGGGGGCCGGTAGATACGCAGTATTTT	CASSPSPSGGPVDTQYF
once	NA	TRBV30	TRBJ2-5	TGTGCCTTGGCTCTGGGGCCAGAGACCCGGTACTTC	CALALGPETRYF
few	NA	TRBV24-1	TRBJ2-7	TGTGCCACCAGTGATACCGCAGGGGCATCCTACGAGCAGTACTTC	CATSDTAGASYEQYF
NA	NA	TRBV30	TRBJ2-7	TGTGCCTGGAGTCCATGGGTTGGGGGCTCCTACGAGCAGTACTTC	CAWSPWVGGSYEQYF